Below, 14 T cell receptor beta chains from the same sample are listed, as sequenced in a study of beta chain features in type 1 diabetes. Expressed TCRB transcripts got sequenced, as all isolated RNA was reverse transcribed. Profiled with immunoSEQ multiplex PCR; TCRdb holds only in-frame clones, not every one. The sample lists about 400,000 clones, around 12% occurring once. Sequencing was performed on naive CD4+ T cells from blood. The receptors come from a man between 18 and 35 years old in good health.

This clone was picked up a small number of times. J is TRBJ2-6 and V is TRBV19, with D uncertain. Between the trimmed V and J ends, which lost 5 bases and 0 bases, there was a span of 11 bases. CDR3 length equals 16 residues. The germline CDR1 and CDR2 sequences are LNHDA and SQIVND (reference sequence). Here the CDR3 reads CASSPERSSGANVLTF. The CDR3 nucleotides are TGTGCCAGTAGTCCTGAGAGGTCCTCTGGGGCCAACGTCCTGACTTTC.

The chain employs TRBV7-8 and TRBJ2-2; D ambiguous. Deletions cut 5 bases from V and 5 bases from J, with 24 bases between. Germline V lookup: CDR1 SGHVS, CDR2 FQNEAQ. CDR3 size: 18 residues. The CDR3: CASSVHPSGQTRTGELFF. CDR3 DNA: TGTGCCAGCAGCGTTCACCCTTCTGGGCAAACCAGGACCGGGGAGCTGTTTTTT.

This clone turned up a few times. This chain links TRBV28 with TRBJ1-2, with no clear D. The CDR3 is 14 residues long. CDR1 is MDHEN and CDR2 is SYDVKM in the germline V gene. Trimming removed 6 bases at V and 2 bases at J, with 13 bases between. In DNA form, the CDR3 reads TGTGCCAGCAGCTCCGGGGAAGCAAACTATGGCTACACCTTC. Its protein is CASSSGEANYGYTF.

This clone was detected a few times. The rearrangement links TRBV5-6 to TRBJ2-1; D is unclear. V was shortened by 1 base and J by 5 bases, with 7 bases between the two germline ends. Per germline, CDR1 SGHDT and CDR2 YYEEEE. The CDR3 totals 13 residues. The DNA for the CDR3 is TGTGCCAGCAGCTTGCACTCTAACAATGAGCAGTTCTTC. It yields the protein CASSLHSNNEQFF. The full variable domain, in which reference TRBV5-6 and TRBJ2-1 provide the parts outside the CDR3, is DAGVTQSPTHLIKTRGQQVTLRCSPKSGHDTVSWYQQALGQGPQFIFQYYEEEERQRGNFPDRFSGHQFPNYSSELNVNALLLGDSALYLCASSLHSNNEQFFGPGTRLTVL.

The chain is built from TRBV19 and TRBJ1-6, with D perhaps matching TRBD1 (6 bases). Germline V gives CDR1 LNHDA, CDR2 SQIVND (reference sequence). The V and J ends lost 5 bases and 7 bases respectively, with 9 bases between them. This CDR3 is built from 13 residues. The CDR3 DNA follows: TGTGCCAGTAGTGTTGACAGGAATTCACCCCTCCACTTT. This gives the protein CASSVDRNSPLHF.

The chain couples TRBV7-2 to TRBJ2-5; no clear D gene. V lost 4 bases and J lost 5, with 8 bases in between. The CDR3 has 12 amino acids. In germline, CDR1 is SGHTA, CDR2 FQGNSA. The CDR3, as DNA: TGTGCCAGCAGCTATTTACAGGAGACCCAGTACTTC. Its translation: CASSYLQETQYF.

J is TRBJ1-5 and V is TRBV7-2; 7 bases are shared with TRBD1. CDR1 SGHTA and CDR2 FQGNSA come from the germline V gene. J lost 2 bases, V lost 5 bases, and 18 bases had no gene match. The CDR3 has 19 residues. For the CDR3, the DNA is TGTGCCAGCAGCCACTACCGGGACAGTTACTCGTTGGGCAATCAGCCCCAGCATTTT. It is translated as CASSHYRDSYSLGNQPQHF. Full variable domain (missing parts from reference TRBV7-2 and TRBJ1-5): GAGVSQSPSNKVTEKGKDVELRCDPISGHTALYWYRQSLGQGLEFLIYFQGNSAPDKSGLPSDRFSAERTGGSVSTLTIQRTQQEDSAVYLCASSHYRDSYSLGNQPQHFGDGTRLSIL.

The gene calls are TRBV7-9 and TRBJ1-1; no clear D gene. Trimming left V 2 bases short and J 6 bases short, with 13 bases between. The CDR3 is 14 amino acids. Germline values: CDR1 SEHNR, CDR2 FQNEAQ (reference sequence). In DNA, the CDR3 is TGTGCCAGCAGCTTATTCGCGAGCCGTTCTGAAGCTTTCTTT. Protein: CASSLFASRSEAFF.

This clone was seen a few times. This chain joins TRBV28 and TRBJ2-7; D perhaps matches TRBD2 (6 bases). Germline CDR1 reads MDHEN; CDR2 reads SYDVKM. Trimming removed 5 bases at V and 2 bases at J, with 13 bases between. The CDR3 spans 14 residues. The CDR3 coding sequence is TGTGCCAGCAGTCTGTTTTCGGGGGCCTACGAGCAGTACTTC. It yields the protein CASSLFSGAYEQYF.

This clone occurred a few times. The V and J genes are TRBV30 and TRBJ2-7; possible D gene TRBD1, 5 bases. The germline gives CDR1 GTSNPN, CDR2 SVGIG (reference sequence). V shed 0 bases and J shed 6 bases, with 15 bases lying between them. There are 14 residues in the CDR3. The DNA of the CDR3 is TGTGCCTGGAGTGTACTCGACAGATCGGGCGAGCAGTACTTC. Amino acids: CAWSVLDRSGEQYF.

This clone was seen a handful of times. The chain recombines TRBV5-1 with TRBJ2-1; 8 nucleotides agree with TRBD1. CDR1 is SGHRS and CDR2 is YFSETQ in the germline V gene. The junction had 7 bases not matched to a gene; V was cut back by 2 bases and J by 6 bases. CDR3 length equals 15 residues. The CDR3 DNA follows: TGCGCCAGCAGCTTACGACAGGGGCTCGGCAATGAGCAGTTCTTC. It is translated as CASSLRQGLGNEQFF.

CDR3 region: CASSVGGLVTYEQYF. The CDR3 DNA is TGTGCCAGCAGCGTAGGAGGGCTAGTAACCTACGAGCAGTACTTC. This rearrangement joins TRBV9 to TRBJ2-7, with a possible D match to TRBD2 (5 bases). Germline CDR1 SGDLS, CDR2 YYNGEE. The CDR3 spans 15 residues. The V end lost 0 bases, the J end lost 2 bases, and 12 bases lay between the germline ends.

This sequence joins TRBV5-4 and TRBJ2-3, with 10 bases lining up with TRBD2. The CDR3 is 16 residues long. The J segment lost 1 base and the V segment lost 3 bases, leaving 5 bases of the junction unmatched. Germline V gene lookup returns CDR1 SGHNT and CDR2 YYREEE (reference sequence). The CDR3 region has the DNA TGTGCCAGCAGCTCCCTAGCGGGAGTCGGCACAGATACGCAGTATTTT. Protein: CASSSLAGVGTDTQYF.

This clone was observed a few times. The V and J genes are TRBV5-1 and TRBJ2-2; 8 bases align to TRBD1. Germline assignment: CDR1 SGHRS and CDR2 YFSETQ. The CDR3 consists of 16 residues. V dropped 2 bases and J dropped 4; count of bases not matched to a gene: 7. The chain's CDR3 is CASSFRTGHTTGELFF. DNA of the CDR3: TGCGCCAGCAGCTTTAGGACAGGGCACACCACCGGGGAGCTGTTTTTT.